The 2 T cell receptor beta chains below all came from one sample that was sequenced in a study of blood T cell repertoires in COVID-19. This table comes from immunoSEQ multiplex PCR, and its TCRdb copy is limited to in-frame clones, with some not included. The repertoire holds approximately 90,000 clones, with approximately 83% as singletons. The sample comprised peripheral blood. Source of these receptors: a woman older than 75 with active or convalescent COVID-19.

This clone is labeled as medium-sized. This sequence joins TRBV25-1 and TRBJ1-6, with D uncertain. The CDR3 runs 14 residues. V was trimmed by 3 bases and J by 7 bases, leaving 10 bases between them. Germline V CDR1 and CDR2: MGHDK, SYGVNS. CDR3 sequence (DNA): TGTGCCAGCAGTGAGCCCTCGAGGAATTCACCCCTCCACTTT. It translates to CASSEPSRNSPLHF. The full variable domain, with the rest looked up from reference TRBV25-1 and TRBJ1-6, is EADIYQTPRYLVIGTGKKITLECSQTMGHDKMYWYQQDPGMELHLIHYSYGVNSTEKGDLSSESTVSRIRTEHFPLTLESARPSHTSQYLCASSEPSRNSPLHFGNGTRLTVT.

The chain has TRBV15 and TRBJ1-3, with D unclear. Germline CDR1 reads LNHNV; CDR2 reads YYDKDF (reference sequence). The germline V and J ends were trimmed by 0 bases and 0 bases, with 6 bases remaining between them. The CDR3 totals 15 residues. Here the CDR3 DNA reads TGTGCCACCAGCAGAGATGGCACCTCTGGAAACACCATATATTTT. Protein product: CATSRDGTSGNTIYF.